A single TCR beta chain is shown here with its context. Its matching antigen is unknown. The data are from a study of tissue T cells after allogeneic stem cell transplantation. Study-wide results and limits: Tissue-detected TCR repertoire was only partly captured by blood and spleen T cells. Sampling depth was limited, and the cohort was small and clinically varied.

Germline CDR1 reads MGHRA; CDR2 reads YSYEKL. The V and J ends lost 0 bases and 15 bases, in that order; junction bases with no gene match: 7. CDR3 size: 13 residues. Data came from immunoSEQ multiplex PCR; TCRdb stores just in-frame clones and leaves some out. There are some 25,000 clones in the sample; 70% to 75% occur only once, and roughly 7.7% lies in the top ten. The rearrangement joins TRBV4-1 to TRBJ2-1, with TRBD2 matching 8 bases. The source was tissue from the ileum, collected at autopsy. This clonotype was obtained from a female donor older than 55 with lung cancer. The chain's CDR3 is CASSQDTGTSSFF. CDR3 nucleotide sequence: TGCGCCAGCAGCCAAGATACCGGGACTAGTTCGTTCTTC.